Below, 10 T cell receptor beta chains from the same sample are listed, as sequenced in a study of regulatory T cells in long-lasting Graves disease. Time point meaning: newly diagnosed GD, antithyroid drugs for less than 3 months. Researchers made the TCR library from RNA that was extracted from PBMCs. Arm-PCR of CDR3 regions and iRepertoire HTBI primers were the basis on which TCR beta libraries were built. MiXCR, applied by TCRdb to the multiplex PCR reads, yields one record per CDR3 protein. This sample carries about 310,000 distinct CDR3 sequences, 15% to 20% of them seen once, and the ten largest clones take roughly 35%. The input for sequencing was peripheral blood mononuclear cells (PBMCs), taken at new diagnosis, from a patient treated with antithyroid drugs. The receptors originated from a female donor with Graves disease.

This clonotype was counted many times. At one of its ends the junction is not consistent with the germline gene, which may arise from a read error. The DNA for the CDR3 is TGTGCCAGCAGTTCGCGAGGGGTCTCCTACGAACAGTACTTC. This translates into CASSSRGVSYEQYF. This chain joins TRBV27 and TRBJ2-7, with D perhaps TRBD1 or TRBD2 (5 bases each). Germline values: CDR1 MNHEY, CDR2 SMNVEV (reference sequence). The CDR3 has 14 residues.

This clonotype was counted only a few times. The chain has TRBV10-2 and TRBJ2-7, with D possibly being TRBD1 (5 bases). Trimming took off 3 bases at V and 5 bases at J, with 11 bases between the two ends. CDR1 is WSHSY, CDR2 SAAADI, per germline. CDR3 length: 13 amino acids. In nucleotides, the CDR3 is TGCGCCAGCAGTGATCAGGGCCCCCACGAGCAGTACTTC. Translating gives CASSDQGPHEQYF.

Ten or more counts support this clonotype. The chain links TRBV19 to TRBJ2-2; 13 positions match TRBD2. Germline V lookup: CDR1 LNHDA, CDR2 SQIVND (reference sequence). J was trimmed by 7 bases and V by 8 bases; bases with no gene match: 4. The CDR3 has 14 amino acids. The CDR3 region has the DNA TGTGCCAGTGGACTAGCGGGAGTGAACGGGGAGCTGTTTTTT. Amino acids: CASGLAGVNGELFF.

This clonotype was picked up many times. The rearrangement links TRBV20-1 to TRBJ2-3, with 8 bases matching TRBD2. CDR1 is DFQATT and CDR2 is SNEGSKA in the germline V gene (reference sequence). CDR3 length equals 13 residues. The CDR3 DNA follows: TGCAGCGTAGAGGGGGGACTAGCAGATACGCAGTATTTT. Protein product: CSVEGGLADTQYF.

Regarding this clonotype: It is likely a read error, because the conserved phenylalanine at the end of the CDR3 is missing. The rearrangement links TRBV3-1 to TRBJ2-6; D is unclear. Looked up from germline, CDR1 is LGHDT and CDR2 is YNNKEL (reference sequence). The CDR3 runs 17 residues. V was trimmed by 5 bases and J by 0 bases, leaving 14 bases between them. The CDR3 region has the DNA TGTGCCAGCAGCAGGGTTTTGGGCTACTCTGGGGCCAACGTCCTGACTTCC. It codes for CASSRVLGYSGANVLTS.

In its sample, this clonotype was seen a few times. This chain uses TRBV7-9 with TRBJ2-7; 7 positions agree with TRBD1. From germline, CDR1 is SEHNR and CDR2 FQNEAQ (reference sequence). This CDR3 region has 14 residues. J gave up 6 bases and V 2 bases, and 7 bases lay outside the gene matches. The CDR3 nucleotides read TGTGCCAGCAGCTTACAGGGGGATCTAGGCGAGCAGTACTTC. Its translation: CASSLQGDLGEQYF.

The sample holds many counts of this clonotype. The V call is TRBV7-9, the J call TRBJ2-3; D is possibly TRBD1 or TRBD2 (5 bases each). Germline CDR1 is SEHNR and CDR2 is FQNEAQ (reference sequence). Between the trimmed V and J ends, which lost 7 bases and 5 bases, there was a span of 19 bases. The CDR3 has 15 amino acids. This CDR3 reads CASIPQRTRGDTQYF. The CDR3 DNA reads TGTGCCAGCATCCCACAGAGAACGAGGGGAGATACGCAGTATTTT.

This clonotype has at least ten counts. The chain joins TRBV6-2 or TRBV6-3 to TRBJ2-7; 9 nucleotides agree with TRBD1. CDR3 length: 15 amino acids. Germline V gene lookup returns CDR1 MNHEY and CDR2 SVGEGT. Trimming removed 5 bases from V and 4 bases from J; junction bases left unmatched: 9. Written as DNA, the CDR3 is TGTGCCAGCAGTGATGCCACCGGGACAGGGTACGAGCAGTACTTC. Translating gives CASSDATGTGYEQYF.

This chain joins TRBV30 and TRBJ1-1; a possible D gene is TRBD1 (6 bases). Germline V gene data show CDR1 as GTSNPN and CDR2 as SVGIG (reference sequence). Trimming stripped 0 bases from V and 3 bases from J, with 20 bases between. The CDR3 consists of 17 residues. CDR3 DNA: TGTGCCTGGAGTGTAATCTGGGGGGCCCGGGTAGACACTGAAGCTTTCTTT. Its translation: CAWSVIWGARVDTEAFF.

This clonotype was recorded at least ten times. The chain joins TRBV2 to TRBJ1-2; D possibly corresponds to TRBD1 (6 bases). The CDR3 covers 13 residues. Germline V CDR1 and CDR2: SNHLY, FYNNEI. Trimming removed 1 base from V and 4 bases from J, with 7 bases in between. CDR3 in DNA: TGTGCCAGCAGTGAAGGGGGGGCCTATGGCTACACCTTC. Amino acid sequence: CASSEGGAYGYTF.